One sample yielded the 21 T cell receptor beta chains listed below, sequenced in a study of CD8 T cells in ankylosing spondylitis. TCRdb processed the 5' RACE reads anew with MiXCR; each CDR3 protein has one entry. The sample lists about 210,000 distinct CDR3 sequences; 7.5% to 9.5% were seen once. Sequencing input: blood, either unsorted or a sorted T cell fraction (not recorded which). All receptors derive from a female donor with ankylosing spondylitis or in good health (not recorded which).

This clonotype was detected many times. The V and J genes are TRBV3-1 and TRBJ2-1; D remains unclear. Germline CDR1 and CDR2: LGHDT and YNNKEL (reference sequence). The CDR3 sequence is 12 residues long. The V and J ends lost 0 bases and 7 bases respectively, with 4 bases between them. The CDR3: CASSQDPNEQFF. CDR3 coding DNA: TGTGCCAGCAGCCAAGATCCTAATGAGCAGTTCTTC.

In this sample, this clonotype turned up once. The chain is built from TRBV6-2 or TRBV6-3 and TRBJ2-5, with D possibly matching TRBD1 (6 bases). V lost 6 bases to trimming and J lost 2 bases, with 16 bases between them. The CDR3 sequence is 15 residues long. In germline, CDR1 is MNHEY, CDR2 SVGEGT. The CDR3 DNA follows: TGTGCCAGCAGCAACCTCGACAGGACTCAAGAGACCCAGTACTTC. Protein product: CASSNLDRTQETQYF.

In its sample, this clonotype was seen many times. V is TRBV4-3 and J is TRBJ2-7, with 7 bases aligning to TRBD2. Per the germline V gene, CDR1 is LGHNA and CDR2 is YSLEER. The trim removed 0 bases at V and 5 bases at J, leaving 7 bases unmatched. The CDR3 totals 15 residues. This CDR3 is CASSQEWREYDEQYF. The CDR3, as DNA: TGCGCCAGCAGCCAAGAATGGCGGGAGTACGACGAGCAGTACTTC.

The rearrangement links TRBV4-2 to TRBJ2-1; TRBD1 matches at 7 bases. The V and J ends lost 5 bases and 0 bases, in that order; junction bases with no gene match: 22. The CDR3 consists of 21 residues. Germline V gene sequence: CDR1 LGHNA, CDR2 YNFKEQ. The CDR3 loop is CASSSTLITGQDPLSYNEQFF. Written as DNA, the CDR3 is TGTGCCAGCAGCAGCACCTTAATTACCGGACAGGACCCTCTCTCCTACAATGAGCAGTTCTTC.

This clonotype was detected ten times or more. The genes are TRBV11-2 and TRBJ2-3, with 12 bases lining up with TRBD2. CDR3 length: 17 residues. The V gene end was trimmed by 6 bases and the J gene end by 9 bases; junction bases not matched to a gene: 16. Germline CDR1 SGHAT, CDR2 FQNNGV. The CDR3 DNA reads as TGTGCCAGCAGGTGGGGGACTAGCGGGTCTCCCAGGGTAACGCAGTATTTT. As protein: CASRWGTSGSPRVTQYF.

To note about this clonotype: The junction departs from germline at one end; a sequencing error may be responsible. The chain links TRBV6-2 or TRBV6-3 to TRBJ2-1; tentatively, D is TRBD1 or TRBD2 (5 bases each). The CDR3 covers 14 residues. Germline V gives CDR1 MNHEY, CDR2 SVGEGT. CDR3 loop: CVSERGTEYNEQFF. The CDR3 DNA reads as TGTGTCAGCGAACGTGGGACCGAATACAATGAGCAGTTCTTC.

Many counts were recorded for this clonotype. The CDR3 region has the DNA TGTGCCAGCTCAACTCAGGGGTCCCTCTACAATGAGCAGTTCTTC. It yields the protein CASSTQGSLYNEQFF. V is TRBV7-9 and J is TRBJ2-1, with D possibly being TRBD1 (6 bases). V was pared by 8 bases and J by 3 bases, with 17 bases between. The CDR3 is 15 residues long. Germline V gene lookup returns CDR1 SEHNR and CDR2 FQNEAQ (reference sequence).

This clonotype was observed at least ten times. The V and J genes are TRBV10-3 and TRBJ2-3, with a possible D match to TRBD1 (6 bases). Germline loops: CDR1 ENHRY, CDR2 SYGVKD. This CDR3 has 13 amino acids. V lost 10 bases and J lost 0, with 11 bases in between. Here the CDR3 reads CATGTPSTDTQYF. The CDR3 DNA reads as TGTGCCACCGGGACACCGAGCACAGATACGCAGTATTTT.

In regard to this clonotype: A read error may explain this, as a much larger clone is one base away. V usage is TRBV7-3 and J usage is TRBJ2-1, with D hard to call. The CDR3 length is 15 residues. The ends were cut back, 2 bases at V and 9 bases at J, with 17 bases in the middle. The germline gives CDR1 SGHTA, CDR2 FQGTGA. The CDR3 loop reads CASSLETAVPSEQFF. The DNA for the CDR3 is TGTGCCAGCAGCTTAGAGACGGCAGTTCCTAGTGAGCAGTTCTTC.

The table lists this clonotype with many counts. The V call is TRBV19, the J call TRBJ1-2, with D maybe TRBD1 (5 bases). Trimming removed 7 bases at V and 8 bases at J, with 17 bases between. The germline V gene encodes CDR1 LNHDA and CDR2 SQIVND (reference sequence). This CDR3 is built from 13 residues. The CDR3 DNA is TGTGCCAGTAAACAGGCTATAGAGGACGGCTACACCTTC. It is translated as CASKQAIEDGYTF.

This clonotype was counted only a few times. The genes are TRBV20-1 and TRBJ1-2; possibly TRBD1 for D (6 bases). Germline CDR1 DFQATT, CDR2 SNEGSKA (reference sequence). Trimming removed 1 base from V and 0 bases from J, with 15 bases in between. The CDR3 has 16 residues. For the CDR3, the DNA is TGCAGTGCTAGAGGTCCCGGGACACCAGCTAACTATGGCTACACCTTC. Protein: CSARGPGTPANYGYTF.

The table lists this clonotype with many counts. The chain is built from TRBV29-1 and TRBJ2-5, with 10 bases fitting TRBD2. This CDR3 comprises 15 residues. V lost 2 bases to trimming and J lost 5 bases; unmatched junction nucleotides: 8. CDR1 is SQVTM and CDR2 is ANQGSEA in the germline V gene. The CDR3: CSVERRGLAAETQYF. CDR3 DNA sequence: TGCAGCGTTGAACGCCGAGGACTAGCGGCGGAGACCCAGTACTTC.

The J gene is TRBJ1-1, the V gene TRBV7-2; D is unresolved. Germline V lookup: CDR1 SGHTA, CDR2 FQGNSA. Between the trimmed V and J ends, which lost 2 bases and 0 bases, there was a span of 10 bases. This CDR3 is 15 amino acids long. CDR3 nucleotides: TGTGCCAGCAGCTTATTTGGCAGGATGAACACTGAAGCTTTCTTT. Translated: CASSLFGRMNTEAFF.

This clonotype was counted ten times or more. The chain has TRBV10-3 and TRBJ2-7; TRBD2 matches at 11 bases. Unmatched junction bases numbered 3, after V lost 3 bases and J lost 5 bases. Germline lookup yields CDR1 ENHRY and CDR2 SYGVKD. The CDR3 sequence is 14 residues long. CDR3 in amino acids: CAISELAGVNEQYF. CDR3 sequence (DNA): TGTGCCATCAGTGAACTAGCGGGAGTCAACGAGCAGTACTTC.

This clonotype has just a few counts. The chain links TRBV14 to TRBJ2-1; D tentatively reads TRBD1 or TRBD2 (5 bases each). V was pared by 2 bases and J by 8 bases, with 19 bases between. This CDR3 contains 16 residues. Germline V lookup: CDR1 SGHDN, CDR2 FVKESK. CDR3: CASSQRGGSRLDEQFF. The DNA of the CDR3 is TGTGCCAGCAGCCAAAGGGGTGGGAGCAGATTGGATGAGCAGTTCTTC.

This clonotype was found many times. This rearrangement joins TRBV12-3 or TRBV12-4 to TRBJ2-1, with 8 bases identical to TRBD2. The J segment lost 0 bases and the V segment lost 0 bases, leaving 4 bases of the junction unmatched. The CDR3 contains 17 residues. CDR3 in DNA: TGTGCCAGCAGTTTAGCGCGAGGGACTAGCTCCTACAATGAGCAGTTCTTC. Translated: CASSLARGTSSYNEQFF.

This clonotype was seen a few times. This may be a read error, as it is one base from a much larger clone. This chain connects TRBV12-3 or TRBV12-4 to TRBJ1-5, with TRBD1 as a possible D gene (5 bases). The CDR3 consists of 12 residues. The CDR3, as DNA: TGTGCCAACAGTGTTGGGGGTCAGCCCCAGCATTTT. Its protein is CANSVGGQPQHF.

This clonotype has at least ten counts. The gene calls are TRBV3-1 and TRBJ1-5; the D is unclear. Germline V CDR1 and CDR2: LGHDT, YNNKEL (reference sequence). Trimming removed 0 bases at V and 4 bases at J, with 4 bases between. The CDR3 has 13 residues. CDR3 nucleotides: TGTGCCAGCAGCCAAGATATAAATCAGCCCCAGCATTTT. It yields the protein CASSQDINQPQHF.

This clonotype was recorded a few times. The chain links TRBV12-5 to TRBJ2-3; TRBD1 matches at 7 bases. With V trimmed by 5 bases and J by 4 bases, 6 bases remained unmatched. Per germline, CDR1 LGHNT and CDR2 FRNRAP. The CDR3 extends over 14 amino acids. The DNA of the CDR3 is TGTGCTAGTGGTCTCGGCAGGGGGTCAGATACGCAGTATTTT. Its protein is CASGLGRGSDTQYF.

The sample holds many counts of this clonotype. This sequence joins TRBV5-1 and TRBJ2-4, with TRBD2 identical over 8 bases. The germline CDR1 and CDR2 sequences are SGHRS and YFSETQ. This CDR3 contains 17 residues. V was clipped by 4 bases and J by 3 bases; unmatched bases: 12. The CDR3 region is CASSPGRESGSKNIQYF. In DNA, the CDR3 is TGCGCCAGCAGCCCCGGGAGGGAATCTGGAAGCAAAAACATTCAGTACTTC.

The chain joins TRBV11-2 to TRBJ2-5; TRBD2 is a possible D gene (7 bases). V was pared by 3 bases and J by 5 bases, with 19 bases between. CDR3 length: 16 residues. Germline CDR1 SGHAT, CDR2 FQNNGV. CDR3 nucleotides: TGTGCCAGCAGCTTCCGATCGATAGGGGGAGGGGAGACCCAGTACTTC. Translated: CASSFRSIGGGETQYF.